This TCR beta chain is from a study of cytomegalovirus exposure and HLA in healthy donors. Produced via immunoSEQ multiplex PCR; TCRdb's table is partial and in-frame only. The sample holds roughly 230,000 clones, about 90% seen once. Regarding the study as a whole: Using the classifier, cytomegalovirus status was reportedly diagnosed with high specificity and sensitivity. Under in vitro conditions, three CMV-associated chains were confirmed as specific for CMV antigens. TCR clusters originating in the first cohort tended to co-occur in the 100 to 150 validation repertoires, according to a later analysis. Overall, around 160 TCR beta chains were annotated as cytomegalovirus-associated.

To note about this clone: The antigen is not known.

Looked up from germline, CDR1 is LNHDA and CDR2 is SQIVND (reference sequence). J gave up 0 bases and V 3 bases, and 3 bases lay outside the gene matches. The CDR3 sequence is 16 residues long. This clonotype was obtained from a woman aged 30 to 39 in good health and CMV-seronegative. Input material: PBMCs. The chain joins TRBV19 to TRBJ1-5; TRBD1 agrees at 9 bases. CDR3 in amino acids: CASSMATGGSNQPQHF. The CDR3, as DNA: TGTGCCAGTAGTATGGCGACAGGGGGTAGCAATCAGCCCCAGCATTTT.